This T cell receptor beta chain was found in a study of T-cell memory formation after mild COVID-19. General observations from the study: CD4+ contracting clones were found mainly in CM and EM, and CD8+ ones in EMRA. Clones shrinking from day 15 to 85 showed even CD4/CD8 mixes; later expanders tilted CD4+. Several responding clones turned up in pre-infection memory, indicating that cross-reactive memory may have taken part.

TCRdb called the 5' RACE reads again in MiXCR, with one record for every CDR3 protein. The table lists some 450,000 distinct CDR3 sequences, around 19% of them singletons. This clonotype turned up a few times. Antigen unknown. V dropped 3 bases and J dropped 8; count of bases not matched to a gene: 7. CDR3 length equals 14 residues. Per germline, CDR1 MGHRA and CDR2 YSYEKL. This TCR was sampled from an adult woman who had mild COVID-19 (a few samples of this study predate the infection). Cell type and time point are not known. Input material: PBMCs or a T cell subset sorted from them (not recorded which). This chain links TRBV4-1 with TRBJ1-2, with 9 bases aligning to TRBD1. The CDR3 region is CASSQLQGARGYTF. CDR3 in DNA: TGCGCCAGCAGCCAGCTACAGGGGGCTCGGGGCTACACCTTC.